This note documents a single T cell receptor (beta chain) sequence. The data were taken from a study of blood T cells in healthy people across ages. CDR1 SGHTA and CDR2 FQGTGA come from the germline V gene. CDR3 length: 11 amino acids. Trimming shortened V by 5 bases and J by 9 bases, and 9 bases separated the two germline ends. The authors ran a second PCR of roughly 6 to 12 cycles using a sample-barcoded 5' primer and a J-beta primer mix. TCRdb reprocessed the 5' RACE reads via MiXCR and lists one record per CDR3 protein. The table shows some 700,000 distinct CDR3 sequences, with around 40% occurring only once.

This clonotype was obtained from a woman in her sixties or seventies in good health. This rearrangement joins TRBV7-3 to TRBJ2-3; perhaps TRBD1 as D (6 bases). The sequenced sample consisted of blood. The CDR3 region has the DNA TGTGCCAGCAGCCCCGGGACAACGCAGTATTTT. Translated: CASSPGTTQYF.